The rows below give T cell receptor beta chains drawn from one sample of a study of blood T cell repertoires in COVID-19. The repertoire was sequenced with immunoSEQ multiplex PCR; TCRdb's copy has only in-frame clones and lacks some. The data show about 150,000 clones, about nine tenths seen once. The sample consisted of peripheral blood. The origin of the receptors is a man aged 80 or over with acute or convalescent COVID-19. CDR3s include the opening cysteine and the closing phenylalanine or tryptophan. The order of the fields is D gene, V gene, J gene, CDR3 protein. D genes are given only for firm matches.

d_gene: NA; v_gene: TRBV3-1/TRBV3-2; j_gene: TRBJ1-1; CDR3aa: CASSQDKAGAFF
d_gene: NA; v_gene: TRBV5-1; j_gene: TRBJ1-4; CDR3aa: CASSERTAGREKLFF
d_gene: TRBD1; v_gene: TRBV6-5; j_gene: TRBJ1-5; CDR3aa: CASTGQGVQPQHF
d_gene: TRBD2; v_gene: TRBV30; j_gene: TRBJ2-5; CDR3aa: CAWRAGGGQETQYF
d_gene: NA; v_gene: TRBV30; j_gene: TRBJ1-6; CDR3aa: CAWREQGASSPLHF
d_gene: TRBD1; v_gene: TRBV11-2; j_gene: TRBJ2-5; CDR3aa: CASSLRQGGQETQYF
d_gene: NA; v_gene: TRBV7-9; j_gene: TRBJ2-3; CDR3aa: CASSGPISTDTQYF
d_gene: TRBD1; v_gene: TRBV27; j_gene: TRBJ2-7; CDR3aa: CASSLLLPGTVLSYEQYF
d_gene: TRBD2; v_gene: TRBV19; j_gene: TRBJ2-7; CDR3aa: CASSIASGDEQYF
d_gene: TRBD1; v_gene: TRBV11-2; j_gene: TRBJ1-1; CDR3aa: CASSRDRVNTEAFF
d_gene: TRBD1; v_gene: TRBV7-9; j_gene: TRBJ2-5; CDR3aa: CASSLVGDSQETQYF
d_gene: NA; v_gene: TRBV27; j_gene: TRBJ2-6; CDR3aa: CASSLGYSSGANVLTF
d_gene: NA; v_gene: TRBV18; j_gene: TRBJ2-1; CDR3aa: CASSQISRGDEQFF
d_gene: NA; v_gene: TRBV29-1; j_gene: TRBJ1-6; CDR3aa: CSVAIGSNSPLHF
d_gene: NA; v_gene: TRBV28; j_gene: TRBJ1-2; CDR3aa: CASSSKRDSRGGYTF
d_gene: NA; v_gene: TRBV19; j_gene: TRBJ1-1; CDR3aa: CASRPLGGRRTEAFF
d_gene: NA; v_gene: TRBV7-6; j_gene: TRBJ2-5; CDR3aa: CASSPRGPQETQYF
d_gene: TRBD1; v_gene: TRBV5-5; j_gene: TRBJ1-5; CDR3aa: CASSLQGTGLNQPQHF
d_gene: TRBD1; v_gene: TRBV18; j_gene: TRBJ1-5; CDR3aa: CASSRETGGNQPQHF
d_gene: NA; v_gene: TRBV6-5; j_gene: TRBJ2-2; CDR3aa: CASSYSSQGYGELFF
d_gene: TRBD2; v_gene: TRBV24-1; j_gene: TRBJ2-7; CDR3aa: CATSDLTSAGQYF
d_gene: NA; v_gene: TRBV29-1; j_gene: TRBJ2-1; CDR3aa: CSVDPSRDWIYNEQFF
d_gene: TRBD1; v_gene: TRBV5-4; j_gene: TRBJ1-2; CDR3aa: CASSLGGGTGITGGYTF
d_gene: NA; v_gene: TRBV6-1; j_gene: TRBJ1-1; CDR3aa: CASSEGLMNTEAFF
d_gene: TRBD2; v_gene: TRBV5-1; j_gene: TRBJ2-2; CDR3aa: CASSLSSGVNTGELFF
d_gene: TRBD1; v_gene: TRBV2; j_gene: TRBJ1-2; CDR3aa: CASSAGQSSGYTF
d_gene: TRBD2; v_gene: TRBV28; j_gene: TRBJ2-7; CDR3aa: CASSDPLTSGSSYEQYF
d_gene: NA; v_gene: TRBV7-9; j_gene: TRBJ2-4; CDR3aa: CASSLEARIQYF
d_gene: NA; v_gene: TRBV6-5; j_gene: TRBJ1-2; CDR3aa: CASSDSYRVYGYTF
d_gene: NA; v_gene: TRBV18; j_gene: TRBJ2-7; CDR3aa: CASSVYRDTLYEQYF
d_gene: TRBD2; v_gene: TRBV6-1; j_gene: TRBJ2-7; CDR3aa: CASSVAWGGLAVTYEQYF
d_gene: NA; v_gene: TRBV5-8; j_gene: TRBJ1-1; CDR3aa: CASSRRESNTEAFF
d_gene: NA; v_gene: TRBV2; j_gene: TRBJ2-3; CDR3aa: CASKGGTASTDTQYF
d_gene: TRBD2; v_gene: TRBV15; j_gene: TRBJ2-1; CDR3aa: CATSRGPQRLAGTWEQFF
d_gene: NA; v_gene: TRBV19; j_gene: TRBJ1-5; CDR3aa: CASSIDRYSNQPQHF
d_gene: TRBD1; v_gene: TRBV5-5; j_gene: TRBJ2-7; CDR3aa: CASSGGTGGPIYEQYF
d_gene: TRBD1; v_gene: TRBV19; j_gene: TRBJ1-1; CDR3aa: CASSVDRDTEAFF
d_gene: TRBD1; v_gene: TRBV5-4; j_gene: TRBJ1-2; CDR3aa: CASSFPTGGAGYTF
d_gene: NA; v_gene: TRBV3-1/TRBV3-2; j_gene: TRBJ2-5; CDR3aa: CASSFRDFAPAQYF
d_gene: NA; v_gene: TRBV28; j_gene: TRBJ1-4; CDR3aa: CASSLEGVANEKLFF
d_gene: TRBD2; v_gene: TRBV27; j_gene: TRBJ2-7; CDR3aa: CASSLRGHPGLAENYEQYF
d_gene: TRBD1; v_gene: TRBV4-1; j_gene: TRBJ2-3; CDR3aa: CASSPRQGTDTQYF
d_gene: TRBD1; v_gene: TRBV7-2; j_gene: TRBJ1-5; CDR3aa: CASSLVGGQGGQPQHF
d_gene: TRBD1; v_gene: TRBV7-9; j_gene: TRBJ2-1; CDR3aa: CASSYRTGGKFF
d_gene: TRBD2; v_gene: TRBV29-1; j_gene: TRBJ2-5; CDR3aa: CSVTGSGDPQETQYF
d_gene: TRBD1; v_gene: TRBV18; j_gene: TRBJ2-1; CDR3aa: CASSPFDRADEQFF
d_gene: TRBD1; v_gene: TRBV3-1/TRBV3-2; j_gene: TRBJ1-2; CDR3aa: CASSPGQGGSYTF
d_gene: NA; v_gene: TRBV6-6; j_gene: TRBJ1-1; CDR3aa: CASSHLGGKGTEAFF
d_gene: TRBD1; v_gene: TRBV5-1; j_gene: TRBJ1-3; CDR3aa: CASSLPGGNTIYF
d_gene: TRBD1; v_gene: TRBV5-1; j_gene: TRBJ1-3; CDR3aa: CASSRRTGAGNTIYF
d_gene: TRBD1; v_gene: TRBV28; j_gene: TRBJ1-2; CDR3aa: CASSSSRQGGKVTF
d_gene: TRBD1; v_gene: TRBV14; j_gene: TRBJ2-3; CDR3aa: CASSQPGQGIPDTQYF
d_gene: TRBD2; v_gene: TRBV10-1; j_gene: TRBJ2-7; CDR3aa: CASSDQREPSYEQYF
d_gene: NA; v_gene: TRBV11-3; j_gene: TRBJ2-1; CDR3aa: CASSTQTGYNEQFF
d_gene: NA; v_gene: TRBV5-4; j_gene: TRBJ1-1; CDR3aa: CASSWGHLNTEAFF
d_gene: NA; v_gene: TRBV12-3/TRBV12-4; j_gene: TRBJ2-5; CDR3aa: CASSLTGRETQYF
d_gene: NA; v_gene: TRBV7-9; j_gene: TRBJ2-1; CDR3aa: CASSLAGGTHEQFF
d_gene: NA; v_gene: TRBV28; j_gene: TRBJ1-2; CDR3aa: CASSSGQSNYGYTF